This T cell receptor beta chain is drawn from a study of blood T cell repertoires in COVID-19. How the authors handled the data: The assay estimated nucleated cells by amplifying reference gene primers. Sequencing used immunoSEQ multiplex PCR; TCRdb keeps in-frame clones, though not all of them. The DNA was the basis for D and trimming; V, J and clone size are from that table. The data contain roughly 240,000 clones, around four fifths of them singletons. Germline V gene sequence: CDR1 MDHEN, CDR2 SYDVKM. The CDR3 has 15 amino acids. The ends lost 5 bases at V and 4 bases at J; junction bases unmatched: 6.

This receptor was obtained from a man in his fifties or sixties who had recovered from COVID-19. This chain uses TRBV28 with TRBJ2-2; 8 bases align to TRBD1. The sample consisted of peripheral blood. For the CDR3, the DNA is TGTGCCAGCAGTGGGCGACAGGGGAGCACCGGGGAGCTGTTTTTT. Translating gives CASSGRQGSTGELFF.